Listed below are T cell receptor beta chains from one sample, sequenced in a study of identical twins. TCRdb redid the calling of the 5' RACE reads with MiXCR, one entry per CDR3 protein. The sample yields 250,000 or so distinct CDR3 sequences, roughly 13% seen once. The sample was also reused in another study, on yellow fever vaccine responses in identical twins.

Sequenced material: memory (CD45RO+) T cells sorted from blood. Receptors were obtained from a woman aged 18-35 years in good health. Each CDR3 is given with its conserved first and last residue. D genes are given only for firm matches. Size tells how often a clone was seen (once, few, many) or the class of an expanded clone, and some rows leave it out.

>-|TRBV11-1|TRBJ2-7|TRBD2
TGTGCCAGCAGACTTAGCGGGGGAACCTACGAGCAGTACTTC
CASRLSGGTYEQYF
>-|TRBV5-1|TRBJ2-7|TRBD1
TGCGCCAGCAGCACCGGGACAGTAGAGCAGTACTTC
CASSTGTVEQYF
>-|TRBV20-1|TRBJ2-3|-
TGCAGTGCCCGCCCGGACTGGCCCAGCACAGATACGCAGTATTTT
CSARPDWPSTDTQYF
>-|TRBV6-1|TRBJ1-3|-
TGTGCCAGCTCGTCATATGCTGGAAACACCATATATTTT
CASSSYAGNTIYF
>-|TRBV7-8|TRBJ2-1|TRBD2
TGTGCCAGCAGCTTAGCGCAGCTAGCGGGAGCCATAGGGGAGCAGTTCTTC
CASSLAQLAGAIGEQFF
>-|TRBV12-3/TRBV12-4|TRBJ2-7|-
TGTGCCAGCAGTACCCCCGGGACCAGAAGGGAGCAGTACTTC
CASSTPGTRREQYF
>many|TRBV7-9|TRBJ2-3|TRBD2
TGTGCCAGCAGCTGGCCGCGGGGGGGAGACACAGATACGCAGTATTTT
CASSWPRGGDTDTQYF
>few|TRBV5-5|TRBJ2-7|-
TGTGCCAGCAGCTTGGAGTTGTTGGGACAAGGGGTGAGGGACGAGCAGTACTTC
CASSLELLGQGVRDEQYF
>few|TRBV3-1|TRBJ2-7|-
TGTGCCAGCAGCCCCCGGGGATCGGGGGTCATGCCCTACGAGCAGTACTTC
CASSPRGSGVMPYEQYF
>-|TRBV7-2|TRBJ2-2|TRBD1
TGTGCCAGCAGCCCGGACAGGGTCACCGGGGAGCTGTTTTTT
CASSPDRVTGELFF